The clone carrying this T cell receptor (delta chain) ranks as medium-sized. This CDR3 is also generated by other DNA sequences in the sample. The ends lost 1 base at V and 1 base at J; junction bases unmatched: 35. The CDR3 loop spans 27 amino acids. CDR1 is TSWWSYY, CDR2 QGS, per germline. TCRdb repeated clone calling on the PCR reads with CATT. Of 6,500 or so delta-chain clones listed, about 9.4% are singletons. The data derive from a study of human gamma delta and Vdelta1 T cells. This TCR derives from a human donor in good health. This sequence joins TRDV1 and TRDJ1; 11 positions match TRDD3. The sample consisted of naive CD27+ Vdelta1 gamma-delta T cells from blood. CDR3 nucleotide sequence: TGTGCTCTTGGGGAACCCAAGTTCCCACCACTCATGGGGGATACGCAGAGATCCAGGCGCTTCACCGATAAACTCATCTTT. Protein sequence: CALGEPKFPPLMGDTQRSRRFTDKLIF.